This TCR beta chain came from a study of cytomegalovirus exposure and HLA in healthy donors. Primers: 60 Vbeta forward and 13 Jbeta reverse. In the source study's methods: An analysis that came later counted some 81 million unique TCR beta chains, some 11 million shared. TCRdb keeps only in-frame clones here, not all; method: immunoSEQ multiplex PCR. V, J and clone size are those of that table, while D and trimming were read from the DNA. This sample's clone table lists 60,000 to 75,000 clones. This TCR came from a woman in her 30s in good health and CMV-seronegative. Sequencing was carried out using PBMCs.

The CDR3 sequence: CAIARDGGTEAFF. CDR3 coding DNA: TGTGCCATCGCTCGGGACGGGGGGACTGAAGCTTTCTTT. The genes are TRBV10-3 and TRBJ1-1, with D tentatively TRBD1 (5 bases). The CDR3 loop spans 13 amino acids. Germline CDR1 is ENHRY and CDR2 is SYGVKD. V was trimmed by 8 bases and J by 5 bases, leaving 15 bases between them.